This T cell receptor beta chain is drawn from a study of T cell changes during pregnancy in multiple sclerosis. The CDR3 covers 14 residues. V gave up 5 bases and J gave up 6 bases, with 14 bases separating them. Germline loops: CDR1 SEHNR, CDR2 FQNEAQ (reference sequence). TCRdb keeps only in-frame clones here, not all; method: immunoSEQ multiplex PCR. The sample has under 95,000 clones, 91% seen once; the top ten hold around 1.7%. The sequence derives from a female donor in good health, enrolled as a control in a pregnancy study. The input for sequencing was peripheral blood, taken after pregnancy. This chain connects TRBV7-9 to TRBJ2-1; D perhaps matches TRBD2 (5 bases). The CDR3 loop reads CASSPRVGGNEQFF. The CDR3, as DNA: TGTGCCAGCAGCCCGCGGGTAGGTGGCAATGAGCAGTTCTTC.